The 20 T cell receptor beta chains in this list originate from one sample, sequenced in a study of OX40 agonist ivuxolimab in advanced cancers. Sequenced by immunoSEQ multiplex PCR; TCRdb stores in-frame clones only, minus some. The sample records around 80,000 clones, more than 70% being singletons. The specimen was CD4+ or CD8+ T cells sorted from blood, collected in a trial of the OX40 agonist ivuxolimab. The source is an adult with an advanced solid tumor such as melanoma, head and neck, liver or kidney cancer.

The chain recombines TRBV18 with TRBJ1-1; 11 bases line up with TRBD1. V shed 2 bases and J 8 bases; nucleotides not matched to a gene: 1. Germline V gene data show CDR1 as KGHSH and CDR2 as LQKENI. This CDR3 contains 13 residues. The CDR3 protein is CASSPWTGGEAFF. CDR3 DNA: TGTGCCAGCTCACCATGGACAGGGGGCGAAGCTTTCTTT.

This clone was observed once. The J gene is TRBJ2-1, the V gene TRBV4-2, with D possibly TRBD2 on 6 matching bases. Germline CDR1 and CDR2: LGHNA and YNFKEQ. The CDR3 runs to 15 residues. Trimming stripped 4 bases from V and 5 bases from J, with 15 bases between. The CDR3 loop is CASSLGLQTNNEQFF. The CDR3 nucleotides are TGTGCCAGCAGCCTGGGACTTCAAACAAACAATGAGCAGTTCTTC.

Turning to this clone: A junction boundary mismatches the germline segment, possibly from a read error. Other DNA sequences in this sample translate to the same CDR3. The CDR3 region has the DNA TGTGCTAGTAGTATGATCCAGGGAGGTCAGCCCCAGCATTTT. Its translation is CASSMIQGGQPQHF. The chain combines TRBV19 with TRBJ1-5, with D maybe TRBD1 (5 bases). Germline loops: CDR1 LNHDA, CDR2 SQIVND (reference sequence). CDR3 length: 14 residues.

The chain uses TRBV6-1 and TRBJ2-7, with a weak D call TRBD2 (5 bases). Trimming took 2 bases from V and 2 from J, leaving 10 bases between them. In germline, CDR1 is MNHNS, CDR2 SASEGT. This CDR3 is built from 14 residues. This CDR3 reads CASSEPGFPYEQYF. For the CDR3, the DNA is TGTGCCAGCAGTGAACCGGGGTTCCCCTACGAGCAGTACTTC.

The chain joins TRBV5-1 to TRBJ1-3; TRBD1 might be the D (6 bases). Germline CDR1 and CDR2: SGHRS and YFSETQ. This CDR3 comprises 16 residues. Trimming removed 0 bases at V and 2 bases at J, with 12 bases between. This CDR3 reads CASSLVQGGTGNTIYF. The CDR3 nucleotides read TGCGCCAGCAGCTTGGTACAGGGAGGAACTGGAAACACCATATATTTT.

This clone was seen just once. J is TRBJ2-5 and V is TRBV29-1, with D possibly matching TRBD1 (6 bases). V lost 4 bases to trimming and J lost 5 bases, with 14 bases between them. The CDR3 is 13 amino acids. Germline V CDR1 and CDR2: SQVTM, ANQGSEA. The DNA for the CDR3 is TGCAGCGTTGTGCAGGGGCGTGTGGAGACCCAGTACTTC. It encodes CSVVQGRVETQYF. Combining the CDR3 with reference TRBV29-1 and TRBJ2-5 gives the whole variable domain SAVISQKPSRDICQRGTSLTIQCQVDSQVTMMFWYRQQPGQSLTLIATANQGSEATYESGFVIDKFPISRPNLTFSTLTVSNMSPEDSSIYLCSVVQGRVETQYFGPGTRLLVL.

The chain couples TRBV5-1 to TRBJ2-2, with a weak D call TRBD1 (6 bases). Looked up from germline, CDR1 is SGHRS and CDR2 is YFSETQ. V shed 4 bases and J shed 6 bases, with 13 bases lying between them. This CDR3 has 14 residues. This CDR3 reads CASSSDWGPGELFF. For the CDR3, the DNA is TGCGCCAGCAGCAGTGACTGGGGGCCCGGGGAGCTGTTTTTT.

V gene TRBV10-2 combines with J gene TRBJ1-1, with 8 positions matching TRBD1. The CDR3 is 15 residues long. CDR1 and CDR2 (germline): WSHSY, SAAADI. V shed 3 bases and J 4 bases; nucleotides not matched to a gene: 7. The CDR3 protein is CASSDLTGAGTEAFF. The CDR3 DNA reads as TGCGCCAGCAGTGATTTGACAGGGGCGGGCACTGAAGCTTTCTTT.

The CDR3 DNA follows: TGTGCCAGCAGGACGGGGAGTCAAGAGACCCAGTACTTC. Translating it yields CASRTGSQETQYF. The V gene is TRBV6-6, the J gene TRBJ2-5; D perhaps matches TRBD2 (5 bases). The CDR3 consists of 13 residues. The V end lost 6 bases, the J end lost 2 bases, and 10 bases lay between the germline ends. The germline V gene has CDR1 MNHNY and CDR2 SVGAGI (reference sequence).

V gene TRBV25-1 combines with J gene TRBJ2-5; 11 positions agree with TRBD2. The CDR3 has 15 amino acids. From germline, CDR1 is MGHDK and CDR2 SYGVNS. J was trimmed by 4 bases and V by 1 base; bases with no gene match: 2. Written as DNA, the CDR3 is TGTGCCAGCAGTGAATCTAGCGGGAGGACAGAGACCCAGTACTTC. Protein sequence: CASSESSGRTETQYF. The variable domain in full, completed from reference TRBV25-1 and TRBJ2-5, reads EADIYQTPRYLVIGTGKKITLECSQTMGHDKMYWYQQDPGMELHLIHYSYGVNSTEKGDLSSESTVSRIRTEHFPLTLESARPSHTSQYLCASSESSGRTETQYFGPGTRLLVL.

This clone was counted a few times. The genes are TRBV4-1 and TRBJ2-7, with D tentatively TRBD1 or TRBD2 (6 bases each). The CDR3 loop spans 15 amino acids. V lost 1 base and J 6 bases, leaving 16 bases between the germline ends. The germline V gene has CDR1 MGHRA and CDR2 YSYEKL. The CDR3 reads CASSQVSGGQREQYF. As DNA, the CDR3 is TGCGCCAGCAGCCAAGTCAGTGGGGGGCAGCGCGAGCAGTACTTC.

V and J are TRBV27 and TRBJ2-2; TRBD1 agrees at 9 bases. Germline V lookup: CDR1 MNHEY, CDR2 SMNVEV (reference sequence). The CDR3 is 15 amino acids. Losses at the gene ends were 6 bases for V and 4 bases for J; bases not matched to a gene: 6. The CDR3 region has the DNA TGTGCCAGCAGGCCGGGACAGGGTATCACCGGGGAGCTGTTTTTT. It translates to CASRPGQGITGELFF.

The chain combines TRBV5-1 with TRBJ2-1, with 10 bases that match TRBD1. Germline V gene sequence: CDR1 SGHRS, CDR2 YFSETQ. V lost 4 bases and J lost 1; bases outside the gene matches: 5. The CDR3 is made up of 16 amino acids. The CDR3 loop is CASSPTGGASYNEQFF. Written as DNA, the CDR3 is TGCGCCAGCAGCCCGACAGGGGGCGCGTCCTACAATGAGCAGTTCTTC.

J is TRBJ2-7 and V is TRBV27; D is perhaps TRBD1 or TRBD2 (5 bases each). The CDR3 sequence is 14 residues long. V was clipped by 4 bases and J by 3 bases, with 13 bases between them. Germline CDR1 is MNHEY and CDR2 is SMNVEV (reference sequence). This chain's CDR3 is CASSSRGDLYEQYF. CDR3 DNA sequence: TGTGCCAGCAGTTCCCGAGGGGATCTCTACGAGCAGTACTTC.

This chain connects TRBV6-6 to TRBJ1-5; tentative D call: TRBD1 (6 bases). CDR3 size: 15 residues. Trimming pared 5 bases from V and 3 bases from J, leaving 14 bases between. The germline gives CDR1 MNHNY, CDR2 SVGAGI (reference sequence). The CDR3 sequence is CASSPRTADNQPQHF. In nucleotides, the CDR3 is TGTGCCAGCAGTCCGCGGACAGCGGACAATCAGCCCCAGCATTTT.

The chain links TRBV7-2 to TRBJ1-5; D is ambiguous. This CDR3 is 15 amino acids long. In germline, CDR1 is SGHTA, CDR2 FQGNSA. V lost 5 bases to trimming and J lost 8 bases, with 19 bases between them. Written as DNA, the CDR3 is TGTGCCAGCAGCGCCGACGGGAGGGCATCGGAGCCCCAGCATTTT. Protein: CASSADGRASEPQHF.

The chain links TRBV28 to TRBJ2-4, with TRBD2 matching over 7 bases. CDR1 MDHEN and CDR2 SYDVKM come from the germline V gene. The CDR3 is 16 residues long. V trimming: 5 bases; J trimming: 9 bases; junction bases outside the gene matches: 16. The CDR3 protein is CASSPGTTAGMSIQYF. In DNA, the CDR3 is TGTGCCAGCAGTCCCGGGACTACCGCGGGGATGAGCATTCAGTACTTC.

J is TRBJ2-7 and V is TRBV5-1; 9 bases map to TRBD1. Germline CDR1 SGHRS, CDR2 YFSETQ. The CDR3 has 14 residues. With 4 bases clipped from V and 5 bases from J, the junction kept 7 bases outside the gene matches. The CDR3 loop reads CASSRDRVTDEQYF. The DNA of the CDR3 is TGCGCCAGCAGCCGGGACAGGGTGACAGACGAGCAGTACTTC.

The V gene is TRBV6-5, the J gene TRBJ1-6; D call uncertain. Germline CDR1 is MNHEY and CDR2 is SVGAGI. V was shortened by 4 bases and J by 10 bases, with 11 bases between the two germline ends. The CDR3 totals 13 residues. CDR3 region: CASSWRTDSPLHF. The DNA of the CDR3 is TGTGCCAGCAGTTGGAGGACTGACTCACCCCTCCACTTT.

V gene TRBV7-3 combines with J gene TRBJ2-5; a weak D match, TRBD1 (5 bases). CDR3 length: 13 residues. Germline V gene lookup returns CDR1 SGHTA and CDR2 FQGTGA. Between the trimmed V and J ends, which lost 5 bases and 5 bases, there was a span of 12 bases. The CDR3 protein is CASSQGLGETQYF. The DNA of the CDR3 is TGTGCCAGCAGCCAGGGATTGGGGGAGACCCAGTACTTC.